This T cell receptor beta chain stems from a study of blood T cell repertoires in COVID-19. Across the whole study: COVID-19 samples, acute and convalescent, were from the United States, Italy and Spain.

This clone was seen more than once but under ten times. Under the authors' procedure: How many nucleated cells were present was estimated from reference gene primer amplification. Assay: immunoSEQ multiplex PCR; the TCRdb copy retains only in-frame clones and omits some. For V, J and clone size, that table is used; D and trimming come from the DNA. The profile shows approximately 110,000 clones, about 76% of them singletons. Germline CDR1 is MDHEN and CDR2 is SYDVKM. V lost 6 bases and J 4 bases, leaving 10 bases between the germline ends. The CDR3 contains 13 residues. The source material was peripheral blood. The chain is built from TRBV28 and TRBJ1-5; no firm D call. The clonotype originates from a man aged 80 or over with acute or convalescent COVID-19. In DNA form, the CDR3 reads TGTGCCAGCAGCCCTTCCGGGAATCAGCCCCAGCATTTT. It yields the protein CASSPSGNQPQHF.